These 11 T cell receptor beta chains originate from one sample sequenced in a study of radiation and T cells in renal cell carcinoma. TCRdb's table, derived via immunoSEQ multiplex PCR, lists solely in-frame clones and lacks some. Here the sample spans about 100,000 clones, 84% being singletons. The time point was: blood 4 weeks post-SBRT, at nephrectomy. The treatment denotes: 15 Gy SBRT to primary tumor, nephrectomy 4 weeks later. The sequenced sample was blood, obtained from a patient whose treatment included radiotherapy and nephrectomy. These receptors were taken from a man in his 60s with renal cell carcinoma.

The rearrangement links TRBV6-1 to TRBJ2-5; no firm D call. Between the trimmed V and J ends, which lost 1 base and 2 bases, there was a span of 11 bases. Germline lookup yields CDR1 MNHNS and CDR2 SASEGT. The CDR3 runs 15 residues. DNA for the CDR3: TGTGCCAGCAGTGAAGGATGGATGGGACAAGAGACCCAGTACTTC. Its protein is CASSEGWMGQETQYF.

The J gene is TRBJ2-7, the V gene TRBV4-2; D is unresolved. The germline V gene encodes CDR1 LGHNA and CDR2 YNFKEQ. This CDR3 has 14 amino acids. Trimming cost V 4 bases and J 2 bases, with 12 bases left between them. The CDR3 region is CASSPSLSPYEQYF. DNA for the CDR3: TGTGCCAGCAGCCCTTCTCTCTCACCCTACGAGCAGTACTTC.

The J gene is TRBJ2-4, the V gene TRBV7-8, with D uncertain. CDR1 is SGHVS, CDR2 FQNEAQ, per germline. V was shortened by 2 bases and J by 5 bases, with 10 bases between the two germline ends. This CDR3 has 14 residues. The CDR3 loop is CASSLSGLQNIQYF. The CDR3 DNA follows: TGTGCCAGCAGCTTAAGTGGCCTACAAAACATTCAGTACTTC.

In this sample, this clone turned up a few times. Different DNA sequences within this sample yield the same CDR3. V and J are TRBV9 and TRBJ2-1; D unclear. In germline, CDR1 is SGDLS, CDR2 YYNGEE. This CDR3 spans 14 amino acids. V was trimmed by 1 base and J by 5 bases, leaving 10 bases between them. CDR3 in DNA: TGTGCCAGCAGCGTAAGGTTCGAGAACAATGAGCAGTTCTTC. Translation: CASSVRFENNEQFF.

This chain joins TRBV5-1 and TRBJ1-3; D is unclear. Trimming removed 1 base at V and 0 bases at J, with 5 bases between. Germline-derived CDR1 and CDR2 are SGHRS and YFSETQ. This CDR3 has 14 residues. Here the CDR3 DNA reads TGCGCCAGCAGCTTGACAGACTCTGGAAACACCATATATTTT. Translated: CASSLTDSGNTIYF.

J is TRBJ2-5 and V is TRBV18; D might be TRBD2 (5 bases). This CDR3 contains 13 residues. The V and J ends lost 5 bases and 4 bases respectively, with 11 bases between them. CDR1 KGHSH and CDR2 LQKENI come from the germline V gene. For the CDR3, the DNA is TGTGCCAGCTCAGACGGGATCCCAGAGACCCAGTACTTC. It yields the protein CASSDGIPETQYF.

The rearrangement joins TRBV13 to TRBJ2-5; tentative D call: TRBD1 (5 bases). The CDR3 has 19 amino acids. The germline V gene encodes CDR1 PRHDT and CDR2 FYEKMQ (reference sequence). V gave up 1 base and J gave up 0 bases, with 21 bases separating them. CDR3 in DNA: TGTGCCAGCAGCTTAGCCCTGGTTTTCGAGGACATAGACCAAGAGACCCAGTACTTC. Translation gives CASSLALVFEDIDQETQYF.

This clone was observed a single time. This rearrangement joins TRBV18 to TRBJ1-2, with D uncertain. Germline V lookup: CDR1 KGHSH, CDR2 LQKENI. Trimming pared 6 bases from V and 6 bases from J, leaving 11 bases between. The CDR3 runs to 12 residues. Here the CDR3 DNA reads TGTGCCAGCTCCGAGCGGAGGGATGGCTACACCTTC. It yields the protein CASSERRDGYTF. Combining the CDR3 with reference TRBV18 and TRBJ1-2 gives the whole variable domain NAGVMQNPRHLVRRRGQEARLRCSPMKGHSHVYWYRQLPEEGLKFMVYLQKENIIDESGMPKERFSAEFPKEGPSILRIQQVVRGDSAAYFCASSERRDGYTFGSGTRLTVV.

This clone was counted between two and nine times. This chain connects TRBV9 to TRBJ1-1; a possible D gene is TRBD1 (6 bases). The CDR3 covers 14 residues. Trimming left V 4 bases short and J 1 base short, with 11 bases between. Germline assignment: CDR1 SGDLS and CDR2 YYNGEE. The CDR3 DNA follows: TGTGCCAGCAGCAAGGGGGGACCGAACACTGAAGCTTTCTTT. Its protein product is CASSKGGPNTEAFF.

This rearrangement joins TRBV11-1 to TRBJ2-1; D may be TRBD1 or TRBD2 (5 bases each). CDR1 is SGHAT, CDR2 FQDESV, per germline (reference sequence). The CDR3 consists of 15 residues. Trimming pared 4 bases from V and 4 bases from J, leaving 14 bases between. The CDR3, as DNA: TGTGCCAGCAGCTCGATGGGGACGCCGTACAATGAGCAGTTCTTC. Translating gives CASSSMGTPYNEQFF.

This chain uses TRBV29-1 with TRBJ2-5; a possible D gene is TRBD2 (6 bases). This CDR3 region has 11 residues. Germline values: CDR1 SQVTM, CDR2 ANQGSEA. Trimming took 7 bases from V and 4 from J, leaving 10 bases between them. CDR3 region: CSAWTIETQYF. CDR3 in DNA: TGCAGCGCCTGGACTATAGAGACCCAGTACTTC.